A single sample gave rise to the 24 T cell receptor beta chains below, sequenced in a study of cytomegalovirus exposure and HLA in healthy donors. The PCR had 60 Vbeta and 13 Jbeta primers. The protocol was immunoSEQ multiplex PCR, while the TCRdb copy is restricted to in-frame clones and leaves out a portion. The data contain about 160,000 clones, nearly 80% of them singletons. The sequenced sample was PBMCs. All receptors come from a man between 18 and 35 years old in good health and CMV-seropositive.

The chain carries TRBV25-1 and TRBJ2-3; TRBD2 matches at 12 bases. Germline values: CDR1 MGHDK, CDR2 SYGVNS. The CDR3 totals 15 residues. V shed 1 base and J 7 bases; nucleotides not matched to a gene: 3. CDR3 in DNA: TGTGCCAGCAGTGAATCAGGGACTAGCGGGTATACGCAGTATTTT. This codes for CASSESGTSGYTQYF.

The chain links TRBV4-3 to TRBJ2-1; D is perhaps TRBD2 (7 bases). The germline CDR1 and CDR2 sequences are LGHNA and YSLEER. CDR3 length: 15 amino acids. V lost 1 base, J lost 8 bases, and 15 bases lay in between. In DNA, the CDR3 is TGCGCCAGCAGCCAAGGGCGGGGGCTCCGATATGAGCAGTTCTTC. Translation: CASSQGRGLRYEQFF.

This clone came up a few times. The chain links TRBV19 to TRBJ1-5; D is unresolved. Germline V gives CDR1 LNHDA, CDR2 SQIVND (reference sequence). V gave up 3 bases and J gave up 5 bases, with 14 bases separating them. CDR3 length: 15 residues. The CDR3 reads CASSIGGISYQPQHF. CDR3 coding DNA: TGTGCCAGTAGTATTGGCGGGATTTCTTATCAGCCCCAGCATTTT.

The CDR3 protein is CASSVAGSGGARDTQYF. The CDR3 DNA is TGTGCCAGCAGCGTAGCAGGTAGCGGGGGGGCAAGGGATACGCAGTATTTT. The J gene is TRBJ2-3, the V gene TRBV9; 11 bases line up with TRBD2. This CDR3 comprises 17 residues. V gave up 0 bases and J gave up 6 bases; unmatched junction bases: 9. Germline V gene lookup returns CDR1 SGDLS and CDR2 YYNGEE. The variable domain in full, with the rest retrieved from reference TRBV9 and TRBJ2-3, is DSGVTQTPKHLITATGQRVTLRCSPRSGDLSVYWYQQSLDQGLQFLIQYYNGEERAKGNILERFSAQQFPDLHSELNLSSLELGDSALYFCASSVAGSGGARDTQYFGPGTRLTVL.

The genes are TRBV11-2 and TRBJ2-4; TRBD1 is a possible D gene (6 bases). Trimming took 6 bases from V and 5 from J, leaving 14 bases between them. Germline CDR1 and CDR2: SGHAT and FQNNGV. CDR3 length equals 14 residues. The CDR3 is CASSWGLSQNIQYF. CDR3 nucleotide sequence: TGTGCCAGCAGTTGGGGGCTTTCTCAAAACATTCAGTACTTC.

The J gene is TRBJ2-3, the V gene TRBV11-2; D unresolved. This CDR3 comprises 13 residues. Trimming left V 0 bases short and J 5 bases short, with 6 bases between. The germline gives CDR1 SGHAT, CDR2 FQNNGV. The DNA of the CDR3 is TGTGCCAGCAGCTTAGATTACGGAGATACGCAGTATTTT. This translates into CASSLDYGDTQYF.

V gene TRBV7-9 combines with J gene TRBJ2-1; D is possibly TRBD2 (5 bases). Trimming took off 1 base at V and 4 bases at J, with 11 bases between the two ends. The CDR3 runs 15 residues. CDR1 and CDR2 from the germline V gene are SEHNR and FQNEAQ (reference sequence). CDR3 loop: CASSLVGTGYNEQFF. The CDR3 nucleotides are TGTGCCAGCAGCTTAGTGGGTACGGGGTACAATGAGCAGTTCTTC. Complete variable domain (other parts from reference TRBV7-9 and TRBJ2-1): DTGVSQNPRHKITKRGQNVTFRCDPISEHNRLYWYRQTLGQGPEFLTYFQNEAQLEKSRLLSDRFSAERPKGSFSTLEIQRTEQGDSAMYLCASSLVGTGYNEQFFGPGTRLTVL.

The genes are TRBV29-1 and TRBJ1-1, with TRBD1 matching 7 bases. Unmatched junction bases numbered 6, after V lost 5 bases and J lost 0 bases. This CDR3 contains 14 residues. Germline V gene lookup returns CDR1 SQVTM and CDR2 ANQGSEA. CDR3 amino acids: CSVPKGTVNTEAFF. The CDR3 DNA follows: TGCAGCGTTCCAAAAGGGACAGTGAACACTGAAGCTTTCTTT. Variable domain in full (rest from reference TRBV29-1 and TRBJ1-1): SAVISQKPSRDICQRGTSLTIQCQVDSQVTMMFWYRQQPGQSLTLIATANQGSEATYESGFVIDKFPISRPNLTFSTLTVSNMSPEDSSIYLCSVPKGTVNTEAFFGQGTRLTVV.

The chain couples TRBV7-6 to TRBJ1-1; 9 positions match TRBD1. This CDR3 is built from 15 residues. The V segment lost 5 bases and the J segment 11 bases; nucleotides outside the gene matches: 15. Germline CDR1 is SGHVS and CDR2 is FNYEAQ. The CDR3 nucleotides are TGTGCCAGCAGCGCCTTCCCGGGACAGGGAAACGGCGCTTTCTTT. Amino acid sequence: CASSAFPGQGNGAFF.

The rearrangement links TRBV5-4 to TRBJ2-7; 7 positions match TRBD1. The CDR3 has 14 residues. The V gene end was trimmed by 0 bases and the J gene end by 4 bases; junction bases not matched to a gene: 4. Germline CDR1 is SGHNT and CDR2 is YYREEE (reference sequence). The CDR3 loop is CASSLAGQPYEQYF. Written as DNA, the CDR3 is TGTGCCAGCAGCTTGGCGGGACAGCCGTACGAGCAGTACTTC.

The V and J genes are TRBV19 and TRBJ2-1; 8 bases are a match to TRBD2. Germline trimming cut 3 bases from V and 7 bases from J; bases unmatched to any gene: 8. CDR1 and CDR2 (germline): LNHDA, SQIVND (reference sequence). The CDR3 contains 15 residues. CDR3 region: CASSIGTRSLNEQFF. The CDR3 DNA reads as TGTGCCAGTAGTATTGGGACTAGGTCTTTGAATGAGCAGTTCTTC. Based on the CDR3 plus reference TRBV19 and TRBJ2-1, the full variable domain is DGGITQSPKYLFRKEGQNVTLSCEQNLNHDAMYWYRQDPGQGLRLIYYSQIVNDFQKGDIAEGYSVSREKKESFPLTVTSAQKNPTAFYLCASSIGTRSLNEQFFGPGTRLTVL.

J is TRBJ2-7 and V is TRBV21-1; the table's D call, TRBD2, was not checked against the DNA. TRBV21-1 represents a pseudogene. CDR3 length: 14 amino acids. This CDR3 is CASSGLVFVYEQYF. The DNA of the CDR3 is TGTGCCAGCAGTGGACTAGTATTTGTCTACGAGCAGTACTTC.

The CDR3 loop reads CATSKTAGDTQYF. For the CDR3, the DNA is TGTGCCACCAGCAAAACCGCCGGGGATACGCAGTATTTT. This chain links TRBV15 with TRBJ2-3; D gene uncertain. From germline, CDR1 is LNHNV and CDR2 YYDKDF (reference sequence). This CDR3 is 13 amino acids long. Between the trimmed V and J ends, which lost 4 bases and 6 bases, there was a span of 11 bases. The full variable domain, with the rest looked up from reference TRBV15 and TRBJ2-3, is DAMVIQNPRYQVTQFGKPVTLSCSQTLNHNVMYWYQQKSSQAPKLLFHYYDKDFNNEADTPDNFQSRRPNTSFCFLDIRSPGLGDTAMYLCATSKTAGDTQYFGPGTRLTVL.

V gene TRBV9 combines with J gene TRBJ2-3, with 9 bases matching TRBD2. V dropped 7 bases and J dropped 5; count of bases not matched to a gene: 29. The CDR3 consists of 21 residues. Per the germline V gene, CDR1 is SGDLS and CDR2 is YYNGEE. CDR3: CASPTTRVLPSCGGAEDTQYF. The CDR3 DNA reads TGTGCCAGCCCGACCACCCGTGTTCTGCCAAGTTGCGGGGGGGCCGAAGATACGCAGTATTTT.

The chain employs TRBV29-1 and TRBJ2-5; a possible D gene is TRBD2 (5 bases). Germline V gene data show CDR1 as SQVTM and CDR2 as ANQGSEA. The CDR3 has 13 residues. The germline V and J ends were trimmed by 4 bases and 2 bases, with 11 bases remaining between them. As DNA, the CDR3 is TGCAGCGTTGCGCCGGGAAGTCAAGAGACCCAGTACTTC. Amino acids: CSVAPGSQETQYF. Full variable domain (remainder filled in from reference TRBV29-1 and TRBJ2-5): SAVISQKPSRDICQRGTSLTIQCQVDSQVTMMFWYRQQPGQSLTLIATANQGSEATYESGFVIDKFPISRPNLTFSTLTVSNMSPEDSSIYLCSVAPGSQETQYFGPGTRLLVL.

The CDR3 DNA sequence: TGTGCCAGCAGCACGGGACTAGCGCAAGCCTACGAGCAGTACTTC. It is translated as CASSTGLAQAYEQYF. The chain uses TRBV5-6 and TRBJ2-7; 10 nucleotides agree with TRBD2. Germline trimming cut 4 bases from V and 2 bases from J; bases unmatched to any gene: 6. The CDR3 contains 15 residues. The germline V gene encodes CDR1 SGHDT and CDR2 YYEEEE.

V is TRBV30 and J is TRBJ1-2; no clear D. The CDR3 contains 13 residues. V shed 3 bases and J shed 5 bases, with 13 bases lying between them. Germline values: CDR1 GTSNPN, CDR2 SVGIG (reference sequence). The CDR3 loop is CAWRSKMRYGYTF. The DNA of the CDR3 is TGTGCCTGGAGAAGTAAGATGCGGTATGGCTACACCTTC.

The rearrangement uses TRBV4-1 and TRBJ1-3; 9 bases match TRBD1. The V gene's germline CDR1 is MGHRA and CDR2 YSYEKL. V dropped 1 base and J dropped 2; count of bases not matched to a gene: 0. This CDR3 comprises 15 residues. The CDR3, as DNA: TGCGCCAGCAGCCAAGGGACAGGGGCTGGAAACACCATATATTTT. Its protein is CASSQGTGAGNTIYF.

This rearrangement joins TRBV5-1 to TRBJ2-5, with TRBD2 identical over 11 bases. The tail of the sequence fits TRBJ2-7 better, so the J call may be wrong. CDR3 length: 15 residues. Germline CDR1 SGHRS, CDR2 YFSETQ. This CDR3 is CASSPAGTSGYEQYF. The CDR3 nucleotides read TGCGCCAGCAGCCCCGCCGGGACTAGCGGCTACGAGCAGTACTTC.

This clone appeared once. The chain has TRBV29-1 and TRBJ1-5; TRBD1 aligns across 8 bases. V gave up 8 bases and J gave up 6 bases; unmatched junction bases: 9. The CDR3 runs to 13 residues. Germline V gene data show CDR1 as SQVTM and CDR2 as ANQGSEA. The CDR3 loop is CSTMTGAGQPQHF. CDR3 nucleotide sequence: TGCAGCACTATGACAGGGGCTGGTCAGCCCCAGCATTTT.

The V gene is TRBV11-3, the J gene TRBJ2-3; TRBD1 matches at 9 bases. CDR1 is SGHNT and CDR2 is YENEEA in the germline V gene. This CDR3 region has 16 residues. V dropped 1 base and J dropped 5; count of bases not matched to a gene: 7. In nucleotides, the CDR3 is TGTGCCAGCAGCTTAGGAACACAGGGGGCGCAAGATACGCAGTATTTT. Its protein product is CASSLGTQGAQDTQYF.

This sequence joins TRBV7-2 and TRBJ1-4; 9 positions match TRBD1. Germline V lookup: CDR1 SGHTA, CDR2 FQGNSA. Unmatched junction bases numbered 1, after V lost 0 bases and J lost 5 bases. CDR3 length equals 15 residues. CDR3 in DNA: TGTGCCAGCAGCTTAGCGGACAGGGGAAATGAAAAACTGTTTTTT. As protein: CASSLADRGNEKLFF.

V gene TRBV6-6 combines with J gene TRBJ1-3; D unclear. Trimming shortened V by 2 bases and J by 7 bases, and 12 bases separated the two germline ends. The CDR3 has 14 residues. Germline values: CDR1 MNHNY, CDR2 SVGAGI (reference sequence). CDR3 residues: CASSYQALRNTIYF. The CDR3 DNA is TGTGCCAGCAGTTACCAGGCCCTTAGGAACACCATATATTTT.

The genes are TRBV9 and TRBJ2-5; 9 nucleotides match TRBD1. CDR3 length: 15 amino acids. Germline CDR1 is SGDLS and CDR2 is YYNGEE. V was pared by 3 bases and J by 5 bases, with 8 bases of the junction left unmatched. Written as DNA, the CDR3 is TGTGCCAGCAGCGCCGGGGACAGGGACGGGGAGACCCAGTACTTC. This translates into CASSAGDRDGETQYF. Filled out from reference TRBV9 and TRBJ2-5, the complete variable domain reads DSGVTQTPKHLITATGQRVTLRCSPRSGDLSVYWYQQSLDQGLQFLIQYYNGEERAKGNILERFSAQQFPDLHSELNLSSLELGDSALYFCASSAGDRDGETQYFGPGTRLLVL.